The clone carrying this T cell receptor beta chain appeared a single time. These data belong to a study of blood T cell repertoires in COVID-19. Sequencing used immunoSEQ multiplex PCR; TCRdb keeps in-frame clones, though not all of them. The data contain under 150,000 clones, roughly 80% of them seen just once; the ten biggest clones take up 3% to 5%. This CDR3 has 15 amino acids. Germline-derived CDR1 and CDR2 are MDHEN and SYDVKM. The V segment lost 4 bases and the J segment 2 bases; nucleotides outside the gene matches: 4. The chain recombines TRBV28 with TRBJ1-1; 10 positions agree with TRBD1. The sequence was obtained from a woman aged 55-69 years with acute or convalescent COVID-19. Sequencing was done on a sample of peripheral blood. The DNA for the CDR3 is TGTGCCAGCAGTTCCCGGACAGGGGGAAACACTGAAGCTTTCTTT. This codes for CASSSRTGGNTEAFF.